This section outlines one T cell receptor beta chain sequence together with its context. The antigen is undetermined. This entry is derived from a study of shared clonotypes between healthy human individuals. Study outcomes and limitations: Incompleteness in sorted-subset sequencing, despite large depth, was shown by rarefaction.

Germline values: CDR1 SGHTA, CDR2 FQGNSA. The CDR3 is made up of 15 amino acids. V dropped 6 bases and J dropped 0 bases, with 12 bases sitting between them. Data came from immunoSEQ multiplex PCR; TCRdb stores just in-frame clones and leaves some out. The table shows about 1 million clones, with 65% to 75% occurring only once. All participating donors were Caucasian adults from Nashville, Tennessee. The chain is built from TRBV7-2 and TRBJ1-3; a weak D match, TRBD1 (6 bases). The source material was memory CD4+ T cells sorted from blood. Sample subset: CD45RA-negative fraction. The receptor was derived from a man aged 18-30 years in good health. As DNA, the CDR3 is TGTGCCAGCAGACCAACAGGGAGCTCTGGAAACACCATATATTTT. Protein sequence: CASRPTGSSGNTIYF.